The entry that follows covers one T cell receptor beta chain sequence. Its antigen is still unknown. This sample is drawn from a study of PD-1 blockade in classical Hodgkin lymphoma. Overall study results and limits: By cycle point C4D1, TCR diversity had risen significantly in CD4+ cells (but not CD8+ cells).

The method was immunoSEQ multiplex PCR; TCRdb's version includes in-frame clones alone and lacks a portion of them. The table includes roughly 30,000 clones, around four fifths detected once. Regarding time point: cycle 4 day 1 (C4D1), after more than 5 weeks of nivolumab. Patients all relapsed after autologous stem cell transplantation, and there was variation in brentuximab vedotin exposure. Researchers used magnetic negative selection to pull out pure CD4+ T cells from thawed PBMCs. Per germline, CDR1 LNHNV and CDR2 YYDKDF (reference sequence). This CDR3 region has 14 residues. Trimming cost V 8 bases and J 9 bases; bases outside gene matches: 13.

The V gene is TRBV15, the J gene TRBJ2-1; 7 bases agree with TRBD2. This clonotype was sampled from a human donor with classical Hodgkin lymphoma. Sequenced here: CD4+ T cells from blood, sampled before the fourth cycle of nivolumab. CDR3 protein: CATGHSGEFTEQFF. The CDR3 DNA follows: TGTGCCACCGGCCACAGCGGGGAGTTTACTGAGCAGTTCTTC.